Below, 28 T cell receptor beta chains from the same sample are listed, as sequenced in a study of shared clonotypes between healthy human individuals. Profiling relied on immunoSEQ multiplex PCR, and the TCRdb table lists in-frame clones only, not all of them. This sample has 1.6 million or so clones, with 98% found just once. Material for sequencing was naive CD4+ T cells sorted from blood. The subset was: CD45RA+ positively selected. The origin of the receptors is a man aged 30 to 39 in good health.

V and J are TRBV5-1 and TRBJ2-7; possibly TRBD1 or TRBD2 for D (6 bases each). The CDR3 covers 17 residues. V was clipped by 7 bases and J by 2 bases, with 25 bases between them. Germline CDR1 and CDR2: SGHRS and YFSETQ. The CDR3 coding sequence is TGCGCCAGCTATTTTGGGGGGACACAAAGAGGAACCTACGAGCAGTACTTC. Its translation is CASYFGGTQRGTYEQYF.

This clone was found a few times. The V call is TRBV14, the J call TRBJ2-1, with a weak D call TRBD2 (6 bases). Per the germline V gene, CDR1 is SGHDN and CDR2 is FVKESK. V was cut by 4 bases and J by 5 bases, with 18 bases left in between. CDR3 size: 16 residues. The CDR3 reads CASSPSMWRDDNEQFF. The CDR3 DNA follows: TGTGCCAGCAGCCCGAGCATGTGGCGGGACGACAATGAGCAGTTCTTC. The full variable domain, completed using reference TRBV14 and TRBJ2-1, is EAGVTQFPSHSVIEKGQTVTLRCDPISGHDNLYWYRRVMGKEIKFLLHFVKESKQDESGMPNNRFLAERTGGTYSTLKVQPAELEDSGVYFCASSPSMWRDDNEQFFGPGTRLTVL.

The gene calls are TRBV5-1 and TRBJ1-4, with a weak D call TRBD1 (5 bases). CDR1 and CDR2 from the germline V gene are SGHRS and YFSETQ. Trimming removed 3 bases from V and 6 bases from J, with 12 bases in between. The CDR3 has 14 amino acids. In nucleotides, the CDR3 is TGCGCCAGCAGCTCCACAGGTTCCCATGAAAAACTGTTTTTT. This translates into CASSSTGSHEKLFF.

This clone was found many times. The chain recombines TRBV2 with TRBJ2-1; weak D call: TRBD1 (5 bases). The germline V gene encodes CDR1 SNHLY and CDR2 FYNNEI. The CDR3 loop spans 12 amino acids. Trimming removed 4 bases from V and 10 bases from J, with 11 bases in between. The chain's CDR3 is CASSAQTEEQFF. The CDR3 DNA follows: TGTGCCAGCAGTGCACAGACAGAAGAGCAGTTCTTC.

V usage is TRBV18 and J usage is TRBJ2-5; D might be TRBD2 (6 bases). V lost 0 bases to trimming and J lost 5 bases, with 13 bases between them. There are 15 residues in the CDR3. Germline lookup yields CDR1 KGHSH and CDR2 LQKENI. This CDR3 is CASSPPGLAWETQYF. CDR3 bases: TGTGCCAGCTCACCACCTGGGCTAGCGTGGGAGACCCAGTACTTC.

The CDR3 coding sequence is TGTGCCAGCAGCCAGAAAGCGGGAGGTCTTCCCGGGGAGCTGTTTTTT. It yields the protein CASSQKAGGLPGELFF. V and J are TRBV5-4 and TRBJ2-2; the match to TRBD2 covers 9 bases. Germline V lookup: CDR1 SGHNT, CDR2 YYREEE (reference sequence). The CDR3 totals 16 residues. V lost 4 bases, J lost 6 bases, and 10 bases stayed unmatched.

This clone was seen once. V and J are TRBV11-2 and TRBJ2-3; 7 bases align to TRBD2. V shed 1 base and J 1 base; nucleotides not matched to a gene: 14. This CDR3 is built from 19 residues. Germline CDR1 is SGHAT and CDR2 is FQNNGV. The CDR3 loop reads CASSLVPSAAGVGTDTQYF. The CDR3 nucleotides read TGTGCCAGCAGCTTAGTTCCTTCGGCTGCGGGAGTAGGCACAGATACGCAGTATTTT.

This rearrangement joins TRBV7-3 to TRBJ2-1, with 8 bases identical to TRBD2. Trimming took 5 bases from V and 1 from J; bases not matched to a gene: 4. Per the germline V gene, CDR1 is SGHTA and CDR2 is FQGTGA. CDR3 length: 15 amino acids. The CDR3 loop is CASSRGLESYNEQFF. The CDR3 DNA reads TGTGCCAGCAGCCGGGGACTAGAATCCTACAATGAGCAGTTCTTC.

The chain uses TRBV11-2 and TRBJ2-7; TRBD1 or TRBD2 may be the D gene (5 bases each). Germline V gene lookup returns CDR1 SGHAT and CDR2 FQNNGV. The CDR3 runs 10 residues. The V gene lost 11 bases and the J gene lost 1 base, with 6 bases spanning the gap. CDR3 in DNA: TGTGCCTGGGGGTCCTACGAGCAGTACTTC. This gives the protein CAWGSYEQYF.

The J gene is TRBJ2-5, the V gene TRBV27, with TRBD2 identical over 12 bases. This CDR3 has 18 amino acids. V shed 5 bases, J shed 1 base, and the junction held 11 bases outside the gene matches. Germline V gives CDR1 MNHEY, CDR2 SMNVEV (reference sequence). CDR3 loop: CASSPPRRTSGTQETQYF. CDR3 in DNA: TGTGCCAGCAGTCCCCCCCGCCGGACTAGCGGGACCCAAGAGACCCAGTACTTC.

As for this clone: In the same sample, other DNA sequences code for this CDR3. This chain links TRBV5-1 with TRBJ2-1, with 12 bases that match TRBD2. The CDR3 is made up of 15 amino acids. With 0 bases clipped from V and 8 bases from J, the junction kept 3 bases outside the gene matches. The germline CDR1 and CDR2 sequences are SGHRS and YFSETQ. The CDR3 coding sequence is TGCGCCAGCAGCTTGGAACTAGCGGGAGGATATGAGCAGTTCTTC. It codes for CASSLELAGGYEQFF.

CDR3 loop: CAWSENRGSLEQYF. The DNA of the CDR3 is TGTGCCTGGAGTGAGAACAGGGGTTCTCTCGAGCAGTACTTC. The chain combines TRBV30 with TRBJ2-7, with 7 bases identical to TRBD1. Trimming took 1 base from V and 6 from J; bases not matched to a gene: 9. Germline lookup yields CDR1 GTSNPN and CDR2 SVGIG (reference sequence). The CDR3 contains 14 residues.

The gene calls are TRBV19 and TRBJ1-1, with D maybe TRBD1 (6 bases). Deletions cut 3 bases from V and 6 bases from J, with 14 bases between. Germline CDR1 and CDR2: LNHDA and SQIVND (reference sequence). The CDR3 extends over 14 amino acids. The CDR3 protein is CASSIDRLGAEAFF. The CDR3 DNA reads TGTGCCAGTAGTATCGACAGGCTCGGGGCTGAAGCTTTCTTT.

The CDR3 protein is CASSPRGEGSYEQYF. CDR3 nucleotides: TGTGCCAGCAGCCCCAGGGGCGAGGGCTCCTACGAGCAGTACTTC. The chain employs TRBV11-2 and TRBJ2-7, with D possibly matching TRBD1 (6 bases). The germline V gene encodes CDR1 SGHAT and CDR2 FQNNGV. Trimming stripped 5 bases from V and 0 bases from J, with 14 bases between. This CDR3 has 15 amino acids. Variable domain in full (rest from reference TRBV11-2 and TRBJ2-7): EAGVAQSPRYKIIEKRQSVAFWCNPISGHATLYWYQQILGQGPKLLIQFQNNGVVDDSQLPKDRFSAERLKGVDSTLKIQPAKLEDSAVYLCASSPRGEGSYEQYFGPGTRLTVT.

The V and J genes are TRBV7-3 and TRBJ2-3; D possibly matches TRBD1 or TRBD2 (5 bases each). This CDR3 is 12 amino acids long. V lost 5 bases and J lost 8, with 11 bases in between. Germline V lookup: CDR1 SGHTA, CDR2 FQGTGA. The CDR3 here is CASSTTGGTQYF. CDR3 nucleotides: TGTGCCAGCAGCACCACAGGAGGTACGCAGTATTTT.

The CDR3 bases are TGTGCCAGCACCCAGGACTCTCCCACAGATACGCAGTATTTT. Protein sequence: CASTQDSPTDTQYF. This rearrangement joins TRBV6-1 to TRBJ2-3; TRBD2 might be the D (5 bases). Trimming stripped 7 bases from V and 2 bases from J, with 13 bases between. Germline V gene sequence: CDR1 MNHNS, CDR2 SASEGT. CDR3 length equals 14 residues.

The gene calls are TRBV10-3 and TRBJ2-5; 7 bases fit TRBD2. The CDR3 has 15 residues. Germline V CDR1 and CDR2: ENHRY, SYGVKD. V shed 5 bases, J shed 5 bases, and the junction held 11 bases outside the gene matches. CDR3 bases: TGTGCCATCAGTCAAGTTCCGGGACTAAGTGAGACCCAGTACTTC. Translating gives CAISQVPGLSETQYF.

The chain is built from TRBV7-6 and TRBJ2-1, with D maybe TRBD1 (6 bases). The germline V and J ends were trimmed by 1 base and 10 bases, with 17 bases remaining between them. Germline CDR1 reads SGHVS; CDR2 reads FNYEAQ. The CDR3 contains 15 residues. CDR3 DNA: TGTGCCAGCAGCTTAGTCCCCGGGACACAAGACGAGCAGTTCTTC. This gives the protein CASSLVPGTQDEQFF.

The chain uses TRBV7-2 and TRBJ2-5, with D perhaps TRBD2 (5 bases). The CDR3 is made up of 15 amino acids. V was pared by 2 bases and J by 1 base, with 11 bases between. Germline CDR1 reads SGHTA; CDR2 reads FQGNSA. CDR3: CASSLSMRVQETQYF. CDR3 bases: TGTGCCAGCAGCTTAAGTATGCGGGTCCAAGAGACCCAGTACTTC. The full variable domain, rest sourced from reference TRBV7-2 and TRBJ2-5, is GAGVSQSPSNKVTEKGKDVELRCDPISGHTALYWYRQSLGQGLEFLIYFQGNSAPDKSGLPSDRFSAERTGGSVSTLTIQRTQQEDSAVYLCASSLSMRVQETQYFGPGTRLLVL.

The chain combines TRBV15 with TRBJ2-2; D gene uncertain. Per germline, CDR1 LNHNV and CDR2 YYDKDF (reference sequence). Trimming cost V 0 bases and J 0 bases, with 17 bases left between them. This CDR3 has 19 residues. CDR3 region: CATSRDTGRNSANTGELFF. CDR3 in DNA: TGTGCCACCAGCAGAGATACCGGACGTAACTCCGCGAACACCGGGGAGCTGTTTTTT.

The chain links TRBV29-1 to TRBJ2-5; 12 nucleotides agree with TRBD2. Germline V gene sequence: CDR1 SQVTM, CDR2 ANQGSEA. V was clipped by 3 bases and J by 5 bases; unmatched bases: 4. The CDR3 has 14 amino acids. The CDR3 coding sequence is TGCAGCGTTGACCTAGCGGGAGGGTGGGAGACCCAGTACTTC. Its translation: CSVDLAGGWETQYF.

The chain has TRBV29-1 and TRBJ1-3; 7 nucleotides agree with TRBD1. After removal of 7 bases from V and 4 bases from J, the junction contained 7 bases not matched to a gene. Germline-derived CDR1 and CDR2 are SQVTM and ANQGSEA. CDR3 length: 13 residues. The CDR3: CSAGEGAGNTIYF. The CDR3 DNA follows: TGCAGCGCTGGGGAGGGGGCCGGAAACACCATATATTTT.

This sequence joins TRBV29-1 and TRBJ2-2; D remains ambiguous. The germline V and J ends were trimmed by 6 bases and 5 bases, with 16 bases remaining between them. CDR1 and CDR2 from the germline V gene are SQVTM and ANQGSEA. The CDR3 is 14 amino acids. CDR3 sequence reads: CSVGVQRTTGELFF. In DNA, the CDR3 is TGCAGCGTCGGTGTCCAGCGAACGACCGGGGAGCTGTTTTTT.

A remark on this clone: One end of the junction is discordant with germline, which a read error may explain. J is TRBJ2-7 and V is TRBV5-1, with TRBD2 matching over 10 bases. The length of the CDR3 is 13 residues. From germline, CDR1 is SGHRS and CDR2 YFSETQ. CDR3 loop: CASSLDLAGDWFF. CDR3 bases: TGCGCCAGCAGCTTGGACCTAGCGGGAGATTGGTTCTTC.

V and J are TRBV6-5 and TRBJ2-7, with 7 bases matching TRBD2. The junction had 12 bases not matched to a gene; V was cut back by 7 bases and J by 3 bases. Germline V gene data show CDR1 as MNHEY and CDR2 as SVGAGI. The CDR3 is 15 residues long. CDR3 DNA sequence: TGTGCCAGCACTAGCGGCCCGCTAAGGGGCTACGAGCAGTACTTC. Its translation is CASTSGPLRGYEQYF.

V usage is TRBV19 and J usage is TRBJ2-5; perhaps TRBD2 as D (6 bases). V was cut by 3 bases and J by 1 base, with 9 bases left in between. CDR3 length: 14 residues. Germline V gene sequence: CDR1 LNHDA, CDR2 SQIVND (reference sequence). The CDR3 loop reads CASSMVAAQETQYF. The CDR3, as DNA: TGTGCCAGTAGTATGGTAGCGGCCCAAGAGACCCAGTACTTC.

The V and J genes are TRBV11-2 and TRBJ1-1, with 10 nucleotides matching TRBD1. The V and J ends lost 5 bases and 5 bases, in that order; junction bases with no gene match: 8. The CDR3 is 15 amino acids. CDR1 and CDR2 (germline): SGHAT, FQNNGV. The CDR3 DNA sequence: TGTGCCAGCAGCCCGGGACAGGGGCCGGGGACTGAAGCTTTCTTT. It is translated as CASSPGQGPGTEAFF.

This chain connects TRBV7-8 to TRBJ1-5; D is unclear. The CDR3 totals 15 residues. V lost 0 bases to trimming and J lost 0 bases, with 6 bases between them. Per the germline V gene, CDR1 is SGHVS and CDR2 is FQNEAQ. The DNA for the CDR3 is TGTGCCAGCAGCTTAGCCCGGACTAGCAATCAGCCCCAGCATTTT. Translated: CASSLARTSNQPQHF.